This T cell receptor beta chain was obtained from a study of PD-1 and CTLA-4 blockade in melanoma. The CDR3 runs 16 residues. Trimming took 4 bases from V and 5 from J, leaving 20 bases between them. CDR1 and CDR2 (germline): MGHRA, YSYEKL. Using immunoSEQ multiplex PCR, the repertoire was profiled, and TCRdb retains in-frame clones only, with some absent. This sample carries tens of thousands of clones, about nine tenths of them seen once, and the ten largest clones take around 6.7%. This sample comprised CD8+ T cells from peripheral blood, obtained from a patient given anti-PD-1 treatment. This sequence was found in a human donor with melanoma. The chain is built from TRBV4-1 and TRBJ1-1; D not certain. DNA of the CDR3: TGCGCCAGCAGCCCCCGGGCGACCATGGCGGGGACTGAAGCTTTCTTT. Translating it yields CASSPRATMAGTEAFF.